This T cell receptor beta chain is drawn from a study of shared clonotypes between healthy human individuals. On this clone itself: What it recognizes is unknown.

Clones were sequenced by immunoSEQ multiplex PCR, and TCRdb holds only the in-frame ones, with some missing. This sample has about 2.4 million clones, with 80% to 95% found just once. There are 14 residues in the CDR3. From germline, CDR1 is SGHRS and CDR2 YFSETQ. Trimming cost V 1 base and J 2 bases, with 6 bases left between them. Points from the study as a whole: What rarefaction showed was incomplete sorted-subset sequencing despite large depth.

Input material: naive CD4+ T cells from PBMCs. Documented subset: CD45RA+ positively selected. The sequence was obtained from a man younger than 35 in good health. Some clones in this sample may be carry-over from other donors' samples. The chain carries TRBV5-1 and TRBJ2-2; unclear D gene. The CDR3 loop is CASSLQPNTGELFF. CDR3 in DNA: TGCGCCAGCAGCTTGCAACCAAACACCGGGGAGCTGTTTTTT.